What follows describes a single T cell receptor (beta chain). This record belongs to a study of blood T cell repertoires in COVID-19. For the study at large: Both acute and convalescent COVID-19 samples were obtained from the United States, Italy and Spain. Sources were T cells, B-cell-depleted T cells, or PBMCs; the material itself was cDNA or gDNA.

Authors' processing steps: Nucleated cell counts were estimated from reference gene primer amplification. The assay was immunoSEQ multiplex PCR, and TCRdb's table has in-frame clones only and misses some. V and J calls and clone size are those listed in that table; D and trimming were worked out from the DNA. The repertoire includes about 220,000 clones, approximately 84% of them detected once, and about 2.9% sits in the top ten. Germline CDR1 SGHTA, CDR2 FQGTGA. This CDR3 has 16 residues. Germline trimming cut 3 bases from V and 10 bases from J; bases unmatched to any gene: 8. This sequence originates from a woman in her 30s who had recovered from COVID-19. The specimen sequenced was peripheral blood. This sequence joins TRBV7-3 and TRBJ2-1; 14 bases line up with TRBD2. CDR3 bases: TGTGCCAGCAGCTTTCTGAGACTAGCGGGAGGGGAGGAGCAGTTCTTC. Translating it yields CASSFLRLAGGEEQFF.